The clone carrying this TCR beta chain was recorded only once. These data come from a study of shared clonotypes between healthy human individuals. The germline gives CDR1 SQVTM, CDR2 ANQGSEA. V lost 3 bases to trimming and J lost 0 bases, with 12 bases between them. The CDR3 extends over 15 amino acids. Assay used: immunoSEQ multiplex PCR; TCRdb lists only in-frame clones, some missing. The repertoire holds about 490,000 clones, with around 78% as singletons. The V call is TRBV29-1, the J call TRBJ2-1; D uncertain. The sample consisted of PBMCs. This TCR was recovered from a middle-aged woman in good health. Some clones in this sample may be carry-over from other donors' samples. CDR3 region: CSVDPLPSSYNEQFF. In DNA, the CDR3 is TGCAGCGTTGACCCACTACCAAGCTCCTACAATGAGCAGTTCTTC.